This T cell receptor beta chain derives from a study of read filtering for tumor transcriptome and immune sequencing. From about 400 ng of RNA, a library with molecular barcoded alpha/delta and beta/gamma adaptors was made. TCRdb called the reads again in MiXCR, with one record for every CDR3 protein. This sample has roughly 130,000 distinct CDR3 sequences, with roughly 13% found just once. This clonotype occurred many times. Germline V gene data show CDR1 as DFQATT and CDR2 as SNEGSKA (reference sequence). CDR3 size: 12 residues. Trimming left V 6 bases short and J 5 bases short, with 12 bases between.

The clonotype was recovered from a donor at least 40 years old with multiple myeloma. Sequencing was performed on a population of CD138-negative cells sorted from bone marrow. V usage is TRBV20-1 and J usage is TRBJ2-3; either TRBD1 or TRBD2 may supply D (7 bases each). This CDR3 reads CSAPGGGDTQYF. Here the CDR3 DNA reads TGCAGTGCGCCAGGGGGGGGAGATACGCAGTATTTT.